This T cell receptor beta chain was profiled in a study of Ad26.COV2.S vaccination and SARS-CoV-2 variants. Background on the study: This donor came from the COV1001 trial of Ad26.COV2.S. Dosing was one shot or two shots 56 days apart. Findings and caveats of the study: Measurement of non-spike TCR breadth gave similar results in vaccine and placebo recipients.

Profiling relied on immunoSEQ multiplex PCR, and the TCRdb table lists in-frame clones only, not all of them. The repertoire holds about 320,000 clones, almost 90% seen once, with 5.5% in the top ten. This CDR3 spans 13 amino acids. V was shortened by 4 bases and J by 0 bases, with 6 bases between the two germline ends. Germline CDR1 is SGHVS and CDR2 is FQNEAQ. With respect to this clone: Its antigen remains unknown.

The treatment: roughly 18 received Ad26.COV2.S at low or high dose, single or two shots; several received placebo; per-sample allocation not given. Collection of samples fell on day 63 after the first vaccine or placebo injection. Spike of the Wuhan-strain SARS-CoV-2 was expressed by an Ad26 vector, which formed the vaccine. This receptor was identified in a person between 18 and 65 years old who received the Ad26.COV2.S COVID-19 vaccine or a placebo. This sample comprised peripheral blood, obtained in a trial of Ad26.COV2.S vaccine versus placebo. This chain links TRBV7-8 with TRBJ1-1; D not resolved. The CDR3 DNA reads TGTGCCAGCAGCTCCAGTATGAACACTGAAGCTTTCTTT. The encoded protein is CASSSSMNTEAFF.